One and the same sample provided the 13 T cell receptor beta chains below, sequenced in a study of cytomegalovirus exposure and HLA in healthy donors. Primers: 60 Vbeta forward and 13 Jbeta reverse. Some clones are missing from TCRdb's copy, which holds only in-frame ones; the method was immunoSEQ multiplex PCR. The sample data list approximately 80,000 clones. The material sequenced was PBMCs. These TCRs come from a man aged 18 to 30 in good health and CMV-seropositive.

The chain joins TRBV14 to TRBJ2-7; D possibly corresponds to TRBD1 (5 bases). The germline V gene encodes CDR1 SGHDN and CDR2 FVKESK. The V end lost 1 base, the J end lost 2 bases, and 12 bases lay between the germline ends. This CDR3 has 15 residues. In DNA form, the CDR3 reads TGTGCCAGCAGCCAAGGTCCAGGGAACCCCTACGAGCAGTACTTC. This sequence encodes CASSQGPGNPYEQYF.

The gene calls are TRBV7-9 and TRBJ2-7; tentative D call: TRBD1 (6 bases). Germline CDR1 reads SEHNR; CDR2 reads FQNEAQ (reference sequence). The V and J ends lost 3 bases and 0 bases respectively, with 12 bases between them. The CDR3 is 15 amino acids. CDR3 coding DNA: TGTGCCAGCAGCTTGTTACCGACAGGCTCCTACGAGCAGTACTTC. It specifies CASSLLPTGSYEQYF. The entire variable domain, with the rest obtained from reference TRBV7-9 and TRBJ2-7, is as follows: DTGVSQNPRHKITKRGQNVTFRCDPISEHNRLYWYRQTLGQGPEFLTYFQNEAQLEKSRLLSDRFSAERPKGSFSTLEIQRTEQGDSAMYLCASSLLPTGSYEQYFGPGTRLTVT.

The chain links TRBV19 to TRBJ2-2, with 7 positions matching TRBD1. Germline loops: CDR1 LNHDA, CDR2 SQIVND (reference sequence). The CDR3 is made up of 17 amino acids. V gave up 7 bases and J gave up 3 bases; unmatched junction bases: 14. CDR3 coding DNA: TGTGCCAGTAATAAGGTCCGAGGGGGCTTAGACACCGGGGAGCTGTTTTTT. It specifies CASNKVRGGLDTGELFF.

The V and J genes are TRBV5-1 and TRBJ2-2; 7 bases align to TRBD1. Germline V gives CDR1 SGHRS, CDR2 YFSETQ. This CDR3 is built from 15 residues. V trimming: 3 bases; J trimming: 1 base; junction bases outside the gene matches: 3. The CDR3, as DNA: TGCGCCAGCAGCTCCGGGGACAGGAACACCGGGGAGCTGTTTTTT. It translates to CASSSGDRNTGELFF.

This chain connects TRBV15 to TRBJ2-2, with 7 bases that match TRBD1. CDR1 is LNHNV and CDR2 is YYDKDF in the germline V gene (reference sequence). J lost 1 base, V lost 2 bases, and 4 bases had no gene match. CDR3 length equals 16 residues. The CDR3 DNA is TGTGCCACCAGCAGACGACGGACAGGGAACACCGGGGAGCTGTTTTTT. This translates into CATSRRRTGNTGELFF.

The rearrangement links TRBV19 to TRBJ1-1, with 11 bases identical to TRBD1. Germline lookup yields CDR1 LNHDA and CDR2 SQIVND (reference sequence). CDR3 size: 15 residues. Trimming at V came to 5 bases and at J to 7 bases, leaving 9 bases not matched to a gene. CDR3 nucleotide sequence: TGTGCCAGTAGTCCCCAACCGGGACAGGGGGTTGAAGCTTTCTTT. Protein: CASSPQPGQGVEAFF.

The V gene is TRBV19, the J gene TRBJ2-5; 9 bases align to TRBD1. With 5 bases clipped from V and 5 bases from J, the junction kept 12 bases outside the gene matches. The V gene's germline CDR1 is LNHDA and CDR2 SQIVND (reference sequence). CDR3 length: 16 amino acids. The CDR3 sequence: CASSPRTGVVAETQYF. CDR3 nucleotides: TGTGCCAGTAGTCCCCGGACAGGGGTGGTGGCGGAGACCCAGTACTTC.

V gene TRBV4-1 combines with J gene TRBJ1-1; 8 nucleotides agree with TRBD1. Germline CDR1 reads MGHRA; CDR2 reads YSYEKL. This CDR3 is 16 amino acids long. Trimming took 1 base from V and 1 from J; bases not matched to a gene: 5. CDR3 coding DNA: TGCGCCAGCAGCCAAGTGGAACAGGGGGAGAACACTGAAGCTTTCTTT. Protein product: CASSQVEQGENTEAFF.

The chain employs TRBV6-1 and TRBJ2-1; possible D gene TRBD1, 6 bases. This CDR3 spans 15 amino acids. Trimming left V 0 bases short and J 5 bases short, with 11 bases between. Germline V gene lookup returns CDR1 MNHNS and CDR2 SASEGT. The CDR3: CASSEAADSHNEQFF. DNA of the CDR3: TGTGCCAGCAGTGAAGCCGCGGACAGCCACAATGAGCAGTTCTTC.

The genes are TRBV28 and TRBJ2-7; 10 nucleotides line up with TRBD2. This CDR3 contains 16 residues. The trim removed 1 base at V and 2 bases at J, leaving 5 bases unmatched. The germline V gene has CDR1 MDHEN and CDR2 SYDVKM. CDR3 DNA: TGTGCCAGCAGTTTATTGGGTAGCGGGGGGACCTACGAGCAGTACTTC. Protein product: CASSLLGSGGTYEQYF. Based on the CDR3 plus reference TRBV28 and TRBJ2-7, the full variable domain is DVKVTQSSRYLVKRTGEKVFLECVQDMDHENMFWYRQDPGLGLRLIYFSYDVKMKEKGDIPEGYSVSREKKERFSLILESASTNQTSMYLCASSLLGSGGTYEQYFGPGTRLTVT.

The chain combines TRBV6-5 with TRBJ2-7, with D uncertain. In germline, CDR1 is MNHEY, CDR2 SVGAGI. The CDR3 is 14 residues long. V was trimmed by 5 bases and J by 4 bases, leaving 15 bases between them. CDR3 coding DNA: TGTGCCAGCAGTCCCACCGGAGACCAATACGAGCAGTACTTC. This codes for CASSPTGDQYEQYF.

This sequence joins TRBV5-1 and TRBJ1-3; 7 bases match TRBD1. The CDR3 runs 13 residues. The ends lost 3 bases at V and 15 bases at J; junction bases unmatched: 12. Germline CDR1 and CDR2: SGHRS and YFSETQ. The CDR3 DNA sequence: TGCGCCAGCAGCTCGAATATAGGGGGCGATACATATTTT. Its translation is CASSSNIGGDTYF.

The chain links TRBV28 to TRBJ1-2, with D maybe TRBD1 (6 bases). Trimming removed 6 bases from V and 3 bases from J, with 20 bases in between. CDR1 and CDR2 (germline): MDHEN, SYDVKM. This CDR3 spans 16 amino acids. The CDR3 region is CASRSTGQRSDYGYTF. The CDR3 DNA sequence: TGTGCCAGCAGATCCACCGGACAGCGGAGCGACTATGGCTACACCTTC.